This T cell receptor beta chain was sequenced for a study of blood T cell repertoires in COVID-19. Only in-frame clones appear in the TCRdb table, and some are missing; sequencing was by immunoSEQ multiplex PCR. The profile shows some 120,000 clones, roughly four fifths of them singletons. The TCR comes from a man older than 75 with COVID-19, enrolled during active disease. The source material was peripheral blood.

The CDR3 region has the DNA TGTGCCGGACAACCCGGTGGCGGGAACACTGAAGCTTTCTTT. Translating it yields CAGQPGGGNTEAFF. This chain connects TRBV7-3 to TRBJ1-1; possibly TRBD1 for D (5 bases). V was clipped by 11 bases and J by 1 base, with 17 bases between them. Germline V gene lookup returns CDR1 SGHTA and CDR2 FQGTGA. The CDR3 runs to 14 residues.